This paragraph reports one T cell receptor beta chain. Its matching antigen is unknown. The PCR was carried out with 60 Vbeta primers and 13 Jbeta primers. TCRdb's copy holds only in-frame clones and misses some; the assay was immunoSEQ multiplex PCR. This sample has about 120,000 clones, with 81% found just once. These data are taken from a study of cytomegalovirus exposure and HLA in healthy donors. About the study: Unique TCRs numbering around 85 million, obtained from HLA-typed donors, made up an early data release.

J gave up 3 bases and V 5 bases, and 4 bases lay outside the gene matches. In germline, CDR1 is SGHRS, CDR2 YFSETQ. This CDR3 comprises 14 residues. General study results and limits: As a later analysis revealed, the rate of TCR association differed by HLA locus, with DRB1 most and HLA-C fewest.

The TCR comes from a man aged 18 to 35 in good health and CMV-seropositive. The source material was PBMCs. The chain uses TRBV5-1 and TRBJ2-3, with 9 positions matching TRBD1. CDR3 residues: CASSPGTGTDTQYF. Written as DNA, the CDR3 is TGCGCCAGCAGTCCCGGGACAGGGACAGATACGCAGTATTTT.